In this sample, the clone carrying this T cell receptor (beta chain) turned up many times. A read error may account for a junction end that differs from germline. This specimen belongs to a study of T-cell reconstitution after alpha-beta-depleted transplantation in children. This CDR3 is 15 amino acids long. Per germline, CDR1 SGHAT and CDR2 FQNNGV. A library of TCRbeta sequences, prepared with unique molecular identifiers, was generated. TCRdb re-analysed the PCR reads in MiXCR, keeping a single row per CDR3 protein. The table records about 610,000 distinct CDR3 sequences, 10% to 13% of them present only once.

This sequence originates from a human donor who donated a stem cell graft to a child with acute myeloid leukemia. The sample was PBMCs from the stem cell graft donor, taken from the stem cell graft. The chain couples TRBV11-2 to TRBJ1-4; D ambiguous. The CDR3 is CASSLDLPTNEKLFF. CDR3 coding DNA: TGTGCCAGCAGCCTAGATCTTCCGACTAATGAAAAACTGTTTTTT.